The TCR beta chain under discussion was sequenced for a study of CD8 T cells in ankylosing spondylitis. Study-wide results and limits: Seemingly characteristic of ankylosing spondylitis blood was a TCR beta motif consisting of under ten highly homologous variants.

The CDR3 covers 14 residues. V lost 3 bases, J lost 6 bases, and 5 bases stayed unmatched. Germline values: CDR1 SGHAT, CDR2 FQNNGV. This clonotype was seen a few times. Its antigen is as yet unknown. TCRdb fed the 5' RACE reads into MiXCR, producing one record per CDR3 protein. Found here are some 840,000 distinct CDR3 sequences, 12% of them singletons; the top ten hold 0.51%. The chain has TRBV11-2 and TRBJ2-7; 10 nucleotides agree with TRBD1. The sample taken for sequencing was blood, either unsorted or a sorted T cell fraction (not recorded which). The sequence came from a male donor with ankylosing spondylitis. Here the CDR3 reads CASSLGTGETEQYF. CDR3 nucleotide sequence: TGTGCCAGCAGCTTGGGGACAGGGGAAACCGAGCAGTACTTC.